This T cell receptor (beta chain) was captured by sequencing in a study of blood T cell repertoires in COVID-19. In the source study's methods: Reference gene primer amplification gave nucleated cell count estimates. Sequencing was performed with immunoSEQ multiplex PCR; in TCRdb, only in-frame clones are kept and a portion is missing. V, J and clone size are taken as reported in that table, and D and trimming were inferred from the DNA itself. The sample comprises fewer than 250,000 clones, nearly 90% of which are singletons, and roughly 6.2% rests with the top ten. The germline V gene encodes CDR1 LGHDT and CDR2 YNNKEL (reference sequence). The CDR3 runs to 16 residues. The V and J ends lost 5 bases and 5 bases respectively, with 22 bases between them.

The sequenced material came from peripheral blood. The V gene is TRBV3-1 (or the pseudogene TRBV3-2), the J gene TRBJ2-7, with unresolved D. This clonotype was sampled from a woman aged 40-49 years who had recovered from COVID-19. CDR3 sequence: CASSLGAAINRDEQYF. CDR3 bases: TGTGCCAGCAGCTTGGGTGCAGCAATCAATCGGGACGAGCAGTACTTC.